The subject of this entry is one T cell receptor (beta chain). Its matching antigen is unknown. The sample belongs to a study of PD-1 blockade in classical Hodgkin lymphoma. Overall study context: Patients were dosed intravenously with nivolumab at 3 mg/kg every 2 weeks. Study-level results: Patients newly diagnosed and complete responders had comparable baseline diversity.

V was trimmed by 4 bases and J by 4 bases, leaving 19 bases between them. The CDR3 spans 16 residues. Germline V gene sequence: CDR1 LNHDA, CDR2 SQIVND (reference sequence). Every patient had relapsed following autologous stem cell transplantation, and cohorts differed in brentuximab vedotin exposure. TCRdb keeps only in-frame clones here, not all; method: immunoSEQ multiplex PCR. The sample consists of 75,000 to 100,000 clones, around 80% of them appearing once. The TCR comes from a human donor with classical Hodgkin lymphoma. V gene TRBV19 combines with J gene TRBJ1-2; TRBD1 is a possible D gene (5 bases). This specimen consisted of peripheral blood mononuclear cells (PBMCs), obtained at baseline. CDR3 loop: CASSTLLGAAGYGYTF. For the CDR3, the DNA is TGTGCCAGTAGTACCCTTCTCGGGGCAGCGGGCTATGGCTACACCTTC. The complete variable domain, with remaining parts taken from reference TRBV19 and TRBJ1-2, reads DGGITQSPKYLFRKEGQNVTLSCEQNLNHDAMYWYRQDPGQGLRLIYYSQIVNDFQKGDIAEGYSVSREKKESFPLTVTSAQKNPTAFYLCASSTLLGAAGYGYTFGSGTRLTVV.